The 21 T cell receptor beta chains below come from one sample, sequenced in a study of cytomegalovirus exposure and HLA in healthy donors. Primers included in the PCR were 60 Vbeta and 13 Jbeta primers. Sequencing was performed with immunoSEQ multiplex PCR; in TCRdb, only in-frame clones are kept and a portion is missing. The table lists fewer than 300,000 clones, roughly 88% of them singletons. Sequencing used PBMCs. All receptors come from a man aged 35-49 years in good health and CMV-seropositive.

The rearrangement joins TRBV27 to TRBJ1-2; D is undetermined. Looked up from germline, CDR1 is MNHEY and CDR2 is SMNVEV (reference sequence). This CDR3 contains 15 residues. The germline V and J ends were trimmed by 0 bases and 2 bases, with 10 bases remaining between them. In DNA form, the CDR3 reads TGTGCCAGCAGTTTATCGGCCCCAACCAACTATGGCTACACCTTC. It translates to CASSLSAPTNYGYTF.

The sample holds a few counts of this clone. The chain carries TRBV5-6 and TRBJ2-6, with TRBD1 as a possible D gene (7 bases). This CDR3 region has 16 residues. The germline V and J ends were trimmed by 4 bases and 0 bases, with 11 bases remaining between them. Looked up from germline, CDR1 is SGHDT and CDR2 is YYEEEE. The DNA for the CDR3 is TGTGCCAGCAGCGGAGGGACAGACTCTGGGGCCAACGTCCTGACTTTC. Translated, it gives CASSGGTDSGANVLTF.

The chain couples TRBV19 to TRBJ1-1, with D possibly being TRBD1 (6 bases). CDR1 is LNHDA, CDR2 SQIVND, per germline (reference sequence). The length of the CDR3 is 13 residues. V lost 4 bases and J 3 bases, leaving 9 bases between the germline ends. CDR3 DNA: TGTGCCAGTAGTAGATACAGGGACACTGAAGCTTTCTTT. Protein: CASSRYRDTEAFF.

The CDR3 sequence is CASSPRDVLSYNEQFF. The CDR3 nucleotides are TGTGCCAGCAGCCCGCGGGACGTCCTCTCCTACAATGAGCAGTTCTTC. The J gene is TRBJ2-1, the V gene TRBV7-9; tentatively, D is TRBD2 (6 bases). The CDR3 runs to 16 residues. The V gene lost 5 bases and the J gene lost 0 bases, with 14 bases spanning the gap. The germline gives CDR1 SEHNR, CDR2 FQNEAQ (reference sequence). Combining the CDR3 with reference TRBV7-9 and TRBJ2-1 gives the whole variable domain DTGVSQNPRHKITKRGQNVTFRCDPISEHNRLYWYRQTLGQGPEFLTYFQNEAQLEKSRLLSDRFSAERPKGSFSTLEIQRTEQGDSAMYLCASSPRDVLSYNEQFFGPGTRLTVL.

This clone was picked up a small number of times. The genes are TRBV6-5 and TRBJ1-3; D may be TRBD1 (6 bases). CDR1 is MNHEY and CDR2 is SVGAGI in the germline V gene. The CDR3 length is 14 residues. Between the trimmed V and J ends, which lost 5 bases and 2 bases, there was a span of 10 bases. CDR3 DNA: TGTGCCAGCAGTCCGGACAGAACTGGAAACACCATATATTTT. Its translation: CASSPDRTGNTIYF.

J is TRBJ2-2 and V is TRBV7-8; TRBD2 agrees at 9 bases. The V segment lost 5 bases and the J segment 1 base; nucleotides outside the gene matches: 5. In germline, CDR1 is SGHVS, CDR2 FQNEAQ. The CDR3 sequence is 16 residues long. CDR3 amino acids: CASSHNSGGNTGELFF. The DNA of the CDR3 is TGTGCCAGCAGCCATAATAGCGGGGGGAACACCGGGGAGCTGTTTTTT.

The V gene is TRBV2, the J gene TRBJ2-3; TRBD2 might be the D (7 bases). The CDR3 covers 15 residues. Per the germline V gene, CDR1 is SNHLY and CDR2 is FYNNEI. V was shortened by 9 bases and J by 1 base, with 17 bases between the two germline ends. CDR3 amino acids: CARGGASGRTDTQYF. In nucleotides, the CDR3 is TGTGCCAGGGGGGGGGCTAGCGGACGCACAGATACGCAGTATTTT.

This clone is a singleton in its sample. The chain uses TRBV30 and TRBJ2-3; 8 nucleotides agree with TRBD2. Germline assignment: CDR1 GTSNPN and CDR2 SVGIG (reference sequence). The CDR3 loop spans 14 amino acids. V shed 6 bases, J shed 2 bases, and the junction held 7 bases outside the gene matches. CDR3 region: CACQLAGFTDTQYF. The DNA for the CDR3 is TGTGCCTGCCAGCTAGCGGGCTTCACAGATACGCAGTATTTT. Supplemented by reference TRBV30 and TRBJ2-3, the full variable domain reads SQTIHQWPATLVQPVGSPLSLECTVEGTSNPNLYWYRQAAGRGLQLLFYSVGIGQISSEVPQNLSASRPQDRQFILSSKKLLLSDSGFYLCACQLAGFTDTQYFGPGTRLTVL.

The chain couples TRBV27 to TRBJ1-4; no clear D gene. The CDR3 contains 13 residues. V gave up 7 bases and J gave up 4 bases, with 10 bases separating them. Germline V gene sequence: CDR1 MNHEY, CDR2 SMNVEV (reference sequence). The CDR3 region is CASKRSLNEKLFF. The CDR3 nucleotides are TGTGCCAGCAAGAGATCGCTTAATGAAAAACTGTTTTTT.

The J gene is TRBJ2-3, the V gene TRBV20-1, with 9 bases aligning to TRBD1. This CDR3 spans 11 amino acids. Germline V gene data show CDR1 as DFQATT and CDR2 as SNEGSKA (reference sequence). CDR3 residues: CSAHRGHTQYF. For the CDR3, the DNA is TGCAGCGCACACAGGGGGCATACGCAGTATTTT.

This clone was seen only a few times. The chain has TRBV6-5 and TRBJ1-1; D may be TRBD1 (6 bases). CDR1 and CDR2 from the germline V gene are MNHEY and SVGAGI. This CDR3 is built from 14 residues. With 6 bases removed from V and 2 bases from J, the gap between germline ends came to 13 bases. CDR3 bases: TGTGCCAGCAGGGAACAGGGTACAAACACTGAAGCTTTCTTT. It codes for CASREQGTNTEAFF.

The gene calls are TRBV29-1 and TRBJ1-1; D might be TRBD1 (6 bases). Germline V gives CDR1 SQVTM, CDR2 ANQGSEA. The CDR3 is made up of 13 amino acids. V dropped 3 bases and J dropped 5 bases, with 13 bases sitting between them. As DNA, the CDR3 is TGCAGCGTTGAGAGGGGGGGCGGGACTGAAGCTTTCTTT. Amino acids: CSVERGGGTEAFF.

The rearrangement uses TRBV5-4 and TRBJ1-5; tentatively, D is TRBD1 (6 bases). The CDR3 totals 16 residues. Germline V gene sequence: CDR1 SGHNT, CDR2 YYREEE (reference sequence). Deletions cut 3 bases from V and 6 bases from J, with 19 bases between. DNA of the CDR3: TGTGCCAGCAGCTGGGGGGGGGCAGGGTTAGGTCAGCCCCAGCATTTT. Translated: CASSWGGAGLGQPQHF.

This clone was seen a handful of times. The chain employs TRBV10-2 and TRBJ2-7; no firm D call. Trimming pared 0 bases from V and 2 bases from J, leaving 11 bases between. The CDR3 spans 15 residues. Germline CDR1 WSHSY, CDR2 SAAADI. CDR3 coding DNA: TGCGCCAGCAGTGAGTCGCGGCCAAAGGCCTACGAGCAGTACTTC. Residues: CASSESRPKAYEQYF.

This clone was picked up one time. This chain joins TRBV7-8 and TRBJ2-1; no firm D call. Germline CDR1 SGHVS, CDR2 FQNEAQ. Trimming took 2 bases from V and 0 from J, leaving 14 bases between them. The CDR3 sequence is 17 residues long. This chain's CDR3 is CASSLIGSGSSYNEQFF. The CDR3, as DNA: TGTGCCAGCAGCTTAATCGGGTCTGGAAGCTCCTACAATGAGCAGTTCTTC.

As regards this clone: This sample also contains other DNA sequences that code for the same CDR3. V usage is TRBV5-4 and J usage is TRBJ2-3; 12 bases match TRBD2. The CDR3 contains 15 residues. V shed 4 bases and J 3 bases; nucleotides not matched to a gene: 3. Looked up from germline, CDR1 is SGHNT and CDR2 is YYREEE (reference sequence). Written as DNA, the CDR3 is TGTGCCAGCAGCCCTGGACTAGCGGGAACAGATACGCAGTATTTT. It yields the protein CASSPGLAGTDTQYF.

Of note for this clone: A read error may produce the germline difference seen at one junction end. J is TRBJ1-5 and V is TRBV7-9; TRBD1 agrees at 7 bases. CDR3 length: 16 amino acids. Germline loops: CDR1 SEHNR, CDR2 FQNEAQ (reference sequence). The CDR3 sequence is CSSSLAGGRSNQPQHF. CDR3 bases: TGTTCCAGCAGCTTAGCAGGGGGACGAAGCAATCAGCCCCAGCATTTT.

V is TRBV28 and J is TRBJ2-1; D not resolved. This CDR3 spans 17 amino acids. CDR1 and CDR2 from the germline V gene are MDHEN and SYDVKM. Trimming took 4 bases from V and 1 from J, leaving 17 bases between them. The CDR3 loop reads CASSYSFTTLSYNEQFF. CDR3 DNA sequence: TGTGCCAGCAGTTACAGCTTTACCACCCTTTCCTACAATGAGCAGTTCTTC.

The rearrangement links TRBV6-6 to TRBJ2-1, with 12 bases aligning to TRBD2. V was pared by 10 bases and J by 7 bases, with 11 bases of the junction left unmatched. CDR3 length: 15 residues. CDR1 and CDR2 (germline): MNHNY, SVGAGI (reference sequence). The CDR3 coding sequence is TGTGCCATCAGACTAGCGGGAGACGATCGGAATGAGCAGTTCTTC. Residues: CAIRLAGDDRNEQFF.

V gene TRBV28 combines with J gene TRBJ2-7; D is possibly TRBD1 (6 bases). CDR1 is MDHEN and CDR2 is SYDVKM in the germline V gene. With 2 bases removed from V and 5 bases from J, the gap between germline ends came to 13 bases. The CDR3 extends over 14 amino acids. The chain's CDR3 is CASSLQGRIDEQYF. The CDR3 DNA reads TGTGCCAGCAGTTTACAGGGGCGGATCGACGAGCAGTACTTC. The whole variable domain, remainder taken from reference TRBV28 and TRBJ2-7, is DVKVTQSSRYLVKRTGEKVFLECVQDMDHENMFWYRQDPGLGLRLIYFSYDVKMKEKGDIPEGYSVSREKKERFSLILESASTNQTSMYLCASSLQGRIDEQYFGPGTRLTVT.

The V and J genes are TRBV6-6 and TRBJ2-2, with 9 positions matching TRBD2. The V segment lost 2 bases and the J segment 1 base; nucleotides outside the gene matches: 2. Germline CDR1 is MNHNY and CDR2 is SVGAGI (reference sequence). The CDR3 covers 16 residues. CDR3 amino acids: CASSYRSGRNTGELFF. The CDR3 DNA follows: TGTGCCAGCAGTTACCGTAGCGGGAGGAACACCGGGGAGCTGTTTTTT.